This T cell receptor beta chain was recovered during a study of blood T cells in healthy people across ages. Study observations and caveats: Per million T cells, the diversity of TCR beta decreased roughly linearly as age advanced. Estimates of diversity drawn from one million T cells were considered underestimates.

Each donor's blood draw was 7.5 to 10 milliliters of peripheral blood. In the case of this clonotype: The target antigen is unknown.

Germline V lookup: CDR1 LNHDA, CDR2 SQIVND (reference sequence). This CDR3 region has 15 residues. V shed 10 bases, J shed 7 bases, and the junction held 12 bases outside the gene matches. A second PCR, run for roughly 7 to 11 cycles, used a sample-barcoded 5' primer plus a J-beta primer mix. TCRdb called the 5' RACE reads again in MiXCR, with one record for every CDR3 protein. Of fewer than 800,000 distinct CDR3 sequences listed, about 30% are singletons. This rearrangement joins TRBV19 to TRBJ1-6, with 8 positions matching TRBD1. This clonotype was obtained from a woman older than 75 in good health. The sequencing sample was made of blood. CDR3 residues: CATLDRVRANSPLHF. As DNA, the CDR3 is TGTGCCACCCTGGACAGGGTCCGGGCGAATTCACCCCTCCACTTT.